Listed here are 18 T cell receptor beta chains from one sample, sequenced in a study of cytomegalovirus exposure and HLA in healthy donors. Use of 60 Vbeta and 13 Jbeta primers characterized the PCR. Sequenced by immunoSEQ multiplex PCR; TCRdb stores in-frame clones only, minus some. The sample has approximately 150,000 clones; around 83% are singletons. Sequencing was done on a sample of PBMCs. These receptors all come from a man aged 50 to 59 in good health and CMV-seropositive.

J is TRBJ2-7 and V is TRBV7-7; 12 positions agree with TRBD2. Germline assignment: CDR1 SSHAT and CDR2 FNYEAQ (reference sequence). V gave up 11 bases and J gave up 0 bases; unmatched junction bases: 11. This CDR3 is 16 amino acids long. CDR3 nucleotide sequence: TGTGCCGCGGGAACTAGCGGGGGGCTGGACTCCTACGAGCAGTACTTC. This codes for CAAGTSGGLDSYEQYF.

This clone was seen only once. The V call is TRBV5-1, the J call TRBJ2-1, with D possibly TRBD1 on 5 matching bases. In germline, CDR1 is SGHRS, CDR2 YFSETQ. This CDR3 region has 15 residues. Deletions cut 4 bases from V and 8 bases from J, with 19 bases between. The CDR3 reads CASSPARQNPDEQFF. DNA for the CDR3: TGCGCCAGCAGCCCCGCCCGACAGAATCCCGATGAGCAGTTCTTC.

V is TRBV14 and J is TRBJ2-7; D may be TRBD1 (6 bases). V was cut by 1 base and J by 3 bases, with 13 bases left in between. Germline values: CDR1 SGHDN, CDR2 FVKESK. The CDR3 has 15 amino acids. The chain's CDR3 is CASSQGLDRHYEQYF. CDR3 coding DNA: TGTGCCAGCAGCCAAGGGTTAGACAGGCACTACGAGCAGTACTTC.

The V and J genes are TRBV30 and TRBJ2-2; TRBD1 aligns across 7 bases. Trimming took 3 bases from V and 0 from J; bases not matched to a gene: 4. The CDR3 sequence is 15 residues long. The germline gives CDR1 GTSNPN, CDR2 SVGIG (reference sequence). The CDR3 spells CAWRGDRANTGELFF. For the CDR3, the DNA is TGTGCCTGGAGAGGAGACAGGGCGAACACCGGGGAGCTGTTTTTT.

V usage is TRBV6-5 and J usage is TRBJ1-2; 12 bases align to TRBD1. The CDR3 consists of 12 residues. With V trimmed by 10 bases and J by 6 bases, 3 bases remained unmatched. Per germline, CDR1 MNHEY and CDR2 SVGAGI. CDR3: CATGQGANGYTF. The CDR3 nucleotides read TGTGCCACGGGACAGGGGGCTAATGGCTACACCTTC.

The chain is built from TRBV6-6 and TRBJ2-3, with TRBD1 identical over 8 bases. Looked up from germline, CDR1 is MNHNY and CDR2 is SVGAGI (reference sequence). The junction had 6 bases not matched to a gene; V was cut back by 6 bases and J by 4 bases. CDR3 length: 14 amino acids. The chain's CDR3 is CASSPGQEADTQYF. CDR3 DNA sequence: TGTGCCAGCAGCCCGGGACAGGAGGCAGATACGCAGTATTTT.

The chain recombines TRBV25-1 with TRBJ2-2, with 8 bases aligning to TRBD1. The CDR3 length is 16 residues. CDR1 is MGHDK, CDR2 SYGVNS, per germline. V trimming: 2 bases; J trimming: 1 base; junction bases outside the gene matches: 3. The CDR3 bases are TGTGCCAGCAGTGAACCCGGACAGGGGAACACCGGGGAGCTGTTTTTT. Protein sequence: CASSEPGQGNTGELFF.

The CDR3 coding sequence is TGTGCCAGCACCTCCCCGGGACAGGGAATCTACACCTTC. Its translation is CASTSPGQGIYTF. J is TRBJ1-2 and V is TRBV7-9, with 9 bases matching TRBD1. The ends lost 7 bases at V and 10 bases at J; junction bases unmatched: 10. The CDR3 extends over 13 amino acids. Germline V gene data show CDR1 as SEHNR and CDR2 as FQNEAQ (reference sequence).

This chain joins TRBV7-2 and TRBJ2-3; possibly TRBD1 for D (5 bases). The V gene's germline CDR1 is SGHTA and CDR2 FQGNSA. The V and J ends lost 0 bases and 3 bases respectively, with 10 bases between them. The CDR3 runs 15 residues. CDR3: CASSLAIGVTDTQYF. The CDR3 DNA reads as TGTGCCAGCAGCTTAGCGATAGGGGTGACAGATACGCAGTATTTT.

CDR3 loop: CAWSVRGAGGREKLFF. Written as DNA, the CDR3 is TGTGCCTGGAGTGTACGGGGGGCAGGTGGACGTGAAAAACTGTTTTTT. The chain combines TRBV30 with TRBJ1-4; the D gene is possibly TRBD1 (6 bases). Germline V gene sequence: CDR1 GTSNPN, CDR2 SVGIG (reference sequence). Between the trimmed V and J ends, which lost 0 bases and 7 bases, there was a span of 18 bases. This CDR3 is 16 amino acids long.

The gene calls are TRBV6-1 and TRBJ1-6; a weak D match, TRBD1 (5 bases). Germline V lookup: CDR1 MNHNS, CDR2 SASEGT. The CDR3 extends over 15 amino acids. The V end lost 6 bases, the J end lost 0 bases, and 9 bases lay between the germline ends. This CDR3 reads CASRGVSSYNSPLHF. DNA of the CDR3: TGTGCCAGCAGAGGGGTGAGCTCCTATAATTCACCCCTCCACTTT.

This clone was observed once. The chain joins TRBV27 to TRBJ2-7; tentative D call: TRBD2 (7 bases). The ends were cut back, 2 bases at V and 2 bases at J, with 13 bases in the middle. Looked up from germline, CDR1 is MNHEY and CDR2 is SMNVEV (reference sequence). This CDR3 is built from 15 residues. CDR3 bases: TGTGCCAGCAGTTTAGCAGGGGAGGGGACCTACGAGCAGTACTTC. Amino acids: CASSLAGEGTYEQYF.

The chain employs TRBV19 and TRBJ2-3, with 9 bases aligning to TRBD2. Germline values: CDR1 LNHDA, CDR2 SQIVND (reference sequence). The CDR3 spans 14 residues. V dropped 6 bases and J dropped 3; count of bases not matched to a gene: 4. CDR3 coding DNA: TGTGCCAGTAGCCGACTAGCGGATACAGATACGCAGTATTTT. Its translation: CASSRLADTDTQYF.

As concerns this clone: A junction end diverges from the germline sequence, so it may reflect a read error. The CDR3: CASSLAGLQETQYF. The CDR3 nucleotides read TGTGCCAGCAGCCTAGCTGGGCTCCAAGAGACCCAGTACTTC. The chain couples TRBV7-9 to TRBJ2-5; tentatively, D is TRBD2 (5 bases). CDR1 is SEHNR and CDR2 is FQNEAQ in the germline V gene (reference sequence). The CDR3 consists of 14 residues.

This chain links TRBV28 with TRBJ1-2, with TRBD1 as a possible D gene (5 bases). The CDR3 consists of 14 residues. Germline V gene lookup returns CDR1 MDHEN and CDR2 SYDVKM. Trimming left V 6 bases short and J 4 bases short, with 15 bases between. CDR3 coding DNA: TGTGCCAGCAGACCGACCGACAGTATCTATGGCTACACCTTC. The encoded protein is CASRPTDSIYGYTF.

The CDR3 DNA reads TGTGCCAGCAGTGACCAGGGGCTATTGGGCAATGAGCAGTTCTTC. The encoded protein is CASSDQGLLGNEQFF. V and J are TRBV2 and TRBJ2-1, with D tentatively TRBD1 (6 bases). V lost 3 bases, J lost 6 bases, and 15 bases lay in between. CDR3 length: 15 amino acids. CDR1 is SNHLY, CDR2 FYNNEI, per germline.

The rearrangement uses TRBV29-1 and TRBJ2-1; 8 bases are shared with TRBD1. The trim removed 4 bases at V and 7 bases at J, leaving 6 bases unmatched. The CDR3 runs 13 residues. From germline, CDR1 is SQVTM and CDR2 ANQGSEA. The CDR3 is CSVVSRGLNEQFF. DNA of the CDR3: TGCAGCGTTGTTAGCAGGGGGCTTAATGAGCAGTTCTTC.

The chain couples TRBV4-2 to TRBJ2-5, with D perhaps TRBD2 (6 bases). This CDR3 is 18 amino acids long. V lost 0 bases and J 1 base, leaving 18 bases between the germline ends. Germline V CDR1 and CDR2: LGHNA, YNFKEQ. The CDR3 coding sequence is TGTGCCAGCAGCCAAGACGGTTCTGCGGGGCGATCCCAAGAGACCCAGTACTTC. It codes for CASSQDGSAGRSQETQYF.